This T cell receptor beta chain was captured by sequencing in a study of OX40 agonist ivuxolimab in advanced cancers. Study-wide background: Patients' therapy was ivuxolimab, an antibody that acts as an agonist of OX40 (CD134).

The method was immunoSEQ multiplex PCR; TCRdb's version includes in-frame clones alone and lacks a portion of them. The sample contains over 50,000 clones, over 80% of which appear only once. The input for sequencing was CD4+ or CD8+ T cells sorted from blood, taken in a trial of the OX40 agonist ivuxolimab. The sequence was collected from an adult with an advanced solid tumor such as melanoma, head and neck, liver or kidney cancer.

In nucleotides, the CDR3 is TGTGCCAGCAGCCAGAGCGGGAGCTCCTACAATGAGCAGTTCTTC. It encodes CASSQSGSSYNEQFF. V and J are TRBV6-5 and TRBJ2-1; 8 positions agree with TRBD2. Germline V gene lookup returns CDR1 MNHEY and CDR2 SVGAGI. With V trimmed by 6 bases and J by 0 bases, 4 bases remained unmatched. The CDR3 is 15 amino acids.